The 2 T cell receptor beta chains presented below share a single source sample, sequenced in a study of identical twins. TCRdb re-called the 5' RACE reads with MiXCR, one entry per CDR3 protein. The sample gives 700,000 to 950,000 distinct CDR3 sequences, 9% to 15% of which show up once; about 1.6% is in the top ten. The same specimen was also included in a second study, on yellow fever vaccine responses in identical twins.

Specimen: PBMCs. These TCRs come from a woman aged 18-29 years in good health.

J is TRBJ2-3 and V is TRBV5-4; 7 bases fit TRBD1. Germline assignment: CDR1 SGHNT and CDR2 YYREEE (reference sequence). Trimming took 2 bases from V and 4 from J; bases not matched to a gene: 7. CDR3 size: 15 residues. This CDR3 reads CASSFEGGAADTQYF. The CDR3 DNA sequence: TGTGCCAGCAGCTTCGAAGGGGGCGCGGCAGATACGCAGTATTTT.

The chain has TRBV6-1 and TRBJ1-1; TRBD1 matches 11 bases. The CDR3 totals 11 residues. V shed 6 bases, J shed 10 bases, and the junction held 1 base outside the gene matches. Germline CDR1 reads MNHNS; CDR2 reads SASEGT. The CDR3 coding sequence is TGTGCCAGCAGGGACAGGGGGCGAGCTTTCTTT. Translated: CASRDRGRAFF.